This T cell receptor beta chain is from a study of somatic mutations in cytotoxic T cells in rheumatoid arthritis. This clone came up a few times. The table came from immunoSEQ multiplex PCR; TCRdb's copy has only in-frame clones and leaves some out. The table shows approximately 15,000 clones, with 72% occurring only once. From germline, CDR1 is LNHDA and CDR2 SQIVND (reference sequence). The CDR3 sequence is 14 residues long. V was pared by 7 bases and J by 1 base, with 13 bases between. Sequencing was carried out using CD8+ T cells sorted from blood. The source of this sequence is an adult with rheumatoid arthritis. The chain links TRBV19 to TRBJ1-1; D is unresolved. The CDR3 sequence is CASTLVGWNTEAFF. The DNA for the CDR3 is TGTGCCAGTACCCTAGTTGGATGGAACACTGAAGCTTTCTTT.